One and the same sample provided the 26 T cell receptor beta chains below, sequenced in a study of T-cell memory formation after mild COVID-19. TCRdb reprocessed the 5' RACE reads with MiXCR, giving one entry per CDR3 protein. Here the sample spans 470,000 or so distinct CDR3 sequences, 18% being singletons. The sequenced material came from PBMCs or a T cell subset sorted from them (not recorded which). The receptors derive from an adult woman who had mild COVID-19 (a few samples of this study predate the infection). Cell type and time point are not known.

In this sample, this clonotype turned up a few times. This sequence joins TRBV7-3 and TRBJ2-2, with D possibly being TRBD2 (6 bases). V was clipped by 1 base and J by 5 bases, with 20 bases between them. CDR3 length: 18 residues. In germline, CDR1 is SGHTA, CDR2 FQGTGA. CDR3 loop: CASSLIPLGTPNTGELFF. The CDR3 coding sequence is TGTGCCAGCAGCTTAATCCCCCTGGGGACTCCAAATACCGGGGAGCTGTTTTTT.

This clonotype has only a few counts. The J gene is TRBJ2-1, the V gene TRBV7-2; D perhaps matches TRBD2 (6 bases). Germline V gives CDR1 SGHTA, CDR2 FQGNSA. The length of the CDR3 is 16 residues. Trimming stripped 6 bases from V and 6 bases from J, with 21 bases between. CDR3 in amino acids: CASSPSGRPFVNEQFF. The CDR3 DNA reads TGTGCCAGCAGTCCGAGCGGGCGCCCATTCGTCAATGAGCAGTTCTTC. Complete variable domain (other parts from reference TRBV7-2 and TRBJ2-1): GAGVSQSPSNKVTEKGKDVELRCDPISGHTALYWYRQSLGQGLEFLIYFQGNSAPDKSGLPSDRFSAERTGGSVSTLTIQRTQQEDSAVYLCASSPSGRPFVNEQFFGPGTRLTVL.

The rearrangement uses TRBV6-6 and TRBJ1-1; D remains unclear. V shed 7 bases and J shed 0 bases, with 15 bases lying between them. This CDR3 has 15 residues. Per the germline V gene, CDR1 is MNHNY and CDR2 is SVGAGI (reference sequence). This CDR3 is CASTRTGFMNTEAFF. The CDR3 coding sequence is TGTGCCAGCACCCGCACCGGGTTCATGAACACTGAAGCTTTCTTT.

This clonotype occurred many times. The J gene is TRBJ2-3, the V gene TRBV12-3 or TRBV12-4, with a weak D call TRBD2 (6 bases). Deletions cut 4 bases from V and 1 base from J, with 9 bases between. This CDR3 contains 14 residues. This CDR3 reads CASSWGGGTDTQYF. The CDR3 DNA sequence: TGTGCCAGCAGTTGGGGCGGGGGCACAGATACGCAGTATTTT.

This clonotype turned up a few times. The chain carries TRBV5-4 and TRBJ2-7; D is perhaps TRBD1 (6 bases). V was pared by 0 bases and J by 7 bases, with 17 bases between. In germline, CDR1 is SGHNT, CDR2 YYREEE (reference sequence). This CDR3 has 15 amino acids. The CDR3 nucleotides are TGTGCCAGCAGCTTGGATCTGGGGGCTAAAACTGAGCAGTACTTC. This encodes CASSLDLGAKTEQYF.

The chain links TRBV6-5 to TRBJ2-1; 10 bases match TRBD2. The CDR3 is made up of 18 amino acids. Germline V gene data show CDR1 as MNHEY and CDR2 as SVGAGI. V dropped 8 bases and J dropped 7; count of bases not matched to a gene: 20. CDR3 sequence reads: CASGGLAGVRGAANEQFF. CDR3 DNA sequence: TGTGCCAGCGGCGGGCTAGCGGGAGTGAGGGGGGCAGCAAATGAGCAGTTCTTC.

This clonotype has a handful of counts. CDR3 protein: CSVGQVTDTQYF. As DNA, the CDR3 is TGCAGCGTAGGACAGGTCACAGATACGCAGTATTTT. V is TRBV29-1 and J is TRBJ2-3; 7 nucleotides align to TRBD1. Germline CDR1 SQVTM, CDR2 ANQGSEA. The CDR3 runs 12 residues. The ends lost 6 bases at V and 2 bases at J; junction bases unmatched: 2.

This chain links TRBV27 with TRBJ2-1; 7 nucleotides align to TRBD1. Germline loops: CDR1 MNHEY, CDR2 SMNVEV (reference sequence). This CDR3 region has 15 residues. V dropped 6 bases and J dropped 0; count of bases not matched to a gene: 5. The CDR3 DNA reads TGTGCCAGCAGCCAGGACAGGAGCTCCTACAATGAGCAGTTCTTC. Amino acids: CASSQDRSSYNEQFF.

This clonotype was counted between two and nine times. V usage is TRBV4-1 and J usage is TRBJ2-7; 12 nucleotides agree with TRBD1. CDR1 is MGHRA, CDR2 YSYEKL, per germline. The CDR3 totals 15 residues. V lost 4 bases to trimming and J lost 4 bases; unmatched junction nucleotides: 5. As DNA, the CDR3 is TGCGCCAGCAGCCCGGGACAGGGGGCGGTGTACGAGCAGTACTTC. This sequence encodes CASSPGQGAVYEQYF.

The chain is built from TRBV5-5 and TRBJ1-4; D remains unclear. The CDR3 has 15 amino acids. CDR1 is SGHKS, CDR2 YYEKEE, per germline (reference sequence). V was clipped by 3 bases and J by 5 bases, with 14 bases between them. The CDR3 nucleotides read TGTGCCAGCAGCTCTTCCTGGACCCTAAATGAAAAACTGTTTTTT. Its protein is CASSSSWTLNEKLFF.

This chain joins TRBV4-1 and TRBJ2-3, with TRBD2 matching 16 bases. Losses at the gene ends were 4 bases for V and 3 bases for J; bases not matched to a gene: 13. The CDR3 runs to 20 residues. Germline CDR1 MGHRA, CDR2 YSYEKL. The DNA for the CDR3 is TGCGCCAGCAGCCCCAAACCCGGGACTAGCGGGGGGGTGGGAACAGATACGCAGTATTTT. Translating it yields CASSPKPGTSGGVGTDTQYF.

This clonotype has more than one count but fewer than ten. The chain's CDR3 is CASSFDGQGVNTEAFF. DNA for the CDR3: TGCGCCAGCAGTTTTGACGGACAGGGGGTGAACACTGAAGCTTTCTTT. The chain employs TRBV5-1 and TRBJ1-1; 10 nucleotides line up with TRBD1. The V gene's germline CDR1 is SGHRS and CDR2 YFSETQ. V was pared by 5 bases and J by 0 bases, with 7 bases of the junction left unmatched. There are 16 residues in the CDR3.

This CDR3 is CASSPHHQLYEQYF. Written as DNA, the CDR3 is TGTGCCAGCAGTCCCCATCATCAACTCTACGAGCAGTACTTC. The chain uses TRBV27 and TRBJ2-7; D remains unclear. Trimming left V 5 bases short and J 3 bases short, with 14 bases between. Per germline, CDR1 MNHEY and CDR2 SMNVEV (reference sequence). The CDR3 covers 14 residues.

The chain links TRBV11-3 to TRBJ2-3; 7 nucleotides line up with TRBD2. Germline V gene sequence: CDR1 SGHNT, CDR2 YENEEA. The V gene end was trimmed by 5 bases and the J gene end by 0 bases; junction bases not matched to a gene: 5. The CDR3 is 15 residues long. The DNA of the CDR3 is TGTGCCAGCAGCCCCATGGGGGGGAGCACAGATACGCAGTATTTT. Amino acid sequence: CASSPMGGSTDTQYF.

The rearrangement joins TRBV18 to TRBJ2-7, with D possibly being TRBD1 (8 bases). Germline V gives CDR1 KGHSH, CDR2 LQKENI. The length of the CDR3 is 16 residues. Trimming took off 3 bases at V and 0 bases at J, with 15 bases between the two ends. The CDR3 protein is CASSPQRDRSSYEQYF. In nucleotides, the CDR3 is TGTGCCAGCTCACCCCAGCGGGACAGGAGCTCCTACGAGCAGTACTTC.

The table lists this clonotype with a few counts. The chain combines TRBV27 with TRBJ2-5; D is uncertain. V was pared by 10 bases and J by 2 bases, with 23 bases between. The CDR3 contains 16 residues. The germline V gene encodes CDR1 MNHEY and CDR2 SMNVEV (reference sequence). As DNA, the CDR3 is TGTGCCATTCAAGACCAAGACCGCCTAAGTCAAGAGACCCAGTACTTC. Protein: CAIQDQDRLSQETQYF.

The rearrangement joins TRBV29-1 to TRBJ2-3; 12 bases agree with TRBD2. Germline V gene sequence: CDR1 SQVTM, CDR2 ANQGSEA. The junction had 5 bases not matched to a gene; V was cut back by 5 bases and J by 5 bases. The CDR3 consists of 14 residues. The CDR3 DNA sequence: TGCAGCGTTCGACTAGCGGGAGCATTAGATACGCAGTATTTT. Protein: CSVRLAGALDTQYF.

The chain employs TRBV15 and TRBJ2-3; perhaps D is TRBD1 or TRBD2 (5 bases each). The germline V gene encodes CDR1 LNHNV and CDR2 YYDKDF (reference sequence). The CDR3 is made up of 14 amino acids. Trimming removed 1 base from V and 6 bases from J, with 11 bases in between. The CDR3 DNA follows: TGTGCCACCAGCAGAGGAGGGGACGAGGATACGCAGTATTTT. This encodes CATSRGGDEDTQYF.

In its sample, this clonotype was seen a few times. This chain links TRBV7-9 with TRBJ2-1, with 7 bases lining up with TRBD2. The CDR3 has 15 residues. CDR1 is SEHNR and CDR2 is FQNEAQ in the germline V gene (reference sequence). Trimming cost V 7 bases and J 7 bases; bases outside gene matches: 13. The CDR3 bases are TGTGCCAGCACCCGATTCCGGGGGGAAGTGAATGAGCAGTTCTTC. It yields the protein CASTRFRGEVNEQFF. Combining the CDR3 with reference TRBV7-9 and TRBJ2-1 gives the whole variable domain DTGVSQNPRHKITKRGQNVTFRCDPISEHNRLYWYRQTLGQGPEFLTYFQNEAQLEKSRLLSDRFSAERPKGSFSTLEIQRTEQGDSAMYLCASTRFRGEVNEQFFGPGTRLTVL.

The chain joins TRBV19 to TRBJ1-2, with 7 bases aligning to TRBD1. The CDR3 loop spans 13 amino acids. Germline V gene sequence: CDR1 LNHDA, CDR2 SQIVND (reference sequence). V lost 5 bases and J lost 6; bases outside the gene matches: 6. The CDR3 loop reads CASSRTGENGYTF. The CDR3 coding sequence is TGTGCCAGTAGTCGAACAGGGGAGAATGGCTACACCTTC.

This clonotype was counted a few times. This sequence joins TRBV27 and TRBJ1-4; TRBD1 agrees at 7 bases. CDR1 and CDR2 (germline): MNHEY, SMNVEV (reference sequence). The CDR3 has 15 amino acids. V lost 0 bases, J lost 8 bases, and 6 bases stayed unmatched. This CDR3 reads CASSLSYRGSEKLFF. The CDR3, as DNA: TGTGCCAGCAGTTTATCATACAGGGGCAGCGAAAAACTGTTTTTT.

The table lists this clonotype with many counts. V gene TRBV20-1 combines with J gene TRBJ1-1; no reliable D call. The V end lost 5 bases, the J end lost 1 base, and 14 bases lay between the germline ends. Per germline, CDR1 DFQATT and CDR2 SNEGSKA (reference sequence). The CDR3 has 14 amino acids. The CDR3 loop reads CSAQRSGENTEAFF. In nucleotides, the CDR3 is TGCAGTGCTCAAAGGTCTGGGGAGAACACTGAAGCTTTCTTT.

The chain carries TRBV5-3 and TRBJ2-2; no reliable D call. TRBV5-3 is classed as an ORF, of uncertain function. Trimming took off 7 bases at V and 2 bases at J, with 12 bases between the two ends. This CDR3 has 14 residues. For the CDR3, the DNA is TGTGCCAGACCTATTAGGATTAACACCGGGGAGCTGTTTTTT. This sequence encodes CARPIRINTGELFF.

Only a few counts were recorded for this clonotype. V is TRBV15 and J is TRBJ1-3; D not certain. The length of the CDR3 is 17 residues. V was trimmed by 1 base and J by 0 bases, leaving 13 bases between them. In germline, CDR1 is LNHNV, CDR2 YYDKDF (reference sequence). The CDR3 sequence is CATSRVPGGHSGNTIYF. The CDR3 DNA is TGTGCCACCAGCAGAGTCCCCGGAGGGCACTCTGGAAACACCATATATTTT.

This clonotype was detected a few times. The CDR3 region has the DNA TGTGCCAGCAGCCTCCGGGACAGCGAGCAGTACTTC. This translates into CASSLRDSEQYF. This rearrangement joins TRBV5-6 to TRBJ2-7; 7 bases line up with TRBD1. The CDR3 has 12 amino acids. After removal of 4 bases from V and 6 bases from J, the junction contained 4 bases not matched to a gene. The V gene's germline CDR1 is SGHDT and CDR2 YYEEEE.

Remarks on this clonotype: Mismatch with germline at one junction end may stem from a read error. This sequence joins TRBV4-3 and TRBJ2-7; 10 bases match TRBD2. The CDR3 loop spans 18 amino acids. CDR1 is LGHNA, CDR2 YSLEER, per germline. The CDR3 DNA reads TGCGCCAGCAGCCAAGAAACGGTACGTCTAGCGGGAGCCTACGAGCAATACTTC. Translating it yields CASSQETVRLAGAYEQYF.